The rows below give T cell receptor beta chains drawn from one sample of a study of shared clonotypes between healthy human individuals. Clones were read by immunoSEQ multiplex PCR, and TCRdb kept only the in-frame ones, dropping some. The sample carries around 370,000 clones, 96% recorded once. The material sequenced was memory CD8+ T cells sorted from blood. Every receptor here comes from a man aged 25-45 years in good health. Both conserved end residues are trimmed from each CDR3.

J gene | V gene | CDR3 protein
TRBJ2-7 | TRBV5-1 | ASSQGAEQY
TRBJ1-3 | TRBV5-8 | ASSPTGGSGNTIY
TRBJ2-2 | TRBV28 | ASSTTGTSLWGSAGELF
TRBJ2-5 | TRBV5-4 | ASSSGVGGRGETQY
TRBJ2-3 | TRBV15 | ATSSQAGTWTSTTDTQY
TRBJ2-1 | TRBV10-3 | AISERRTDYNEQF
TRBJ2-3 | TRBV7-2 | ASSLDGRRADTQY
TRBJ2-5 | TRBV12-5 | ASGPGQRVGETQY
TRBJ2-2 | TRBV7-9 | ASSPTRTGGSGELF
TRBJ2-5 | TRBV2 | ASSPGLAVETQY
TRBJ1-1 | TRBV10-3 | AIRSTGAEAF
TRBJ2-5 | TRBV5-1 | ASSLLAGGPQETQY
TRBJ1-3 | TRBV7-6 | ASSDPTGDGGNTIY
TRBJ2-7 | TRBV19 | ASSEAPSYEQY
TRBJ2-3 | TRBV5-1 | ASSLTGTSGRRKSDTQY
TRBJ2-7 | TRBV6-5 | ASSYDYRGRDEQY
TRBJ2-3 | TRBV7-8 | ASSLTLAGRTDTQY
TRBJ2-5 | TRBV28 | ASSPPPRRGRQETQY
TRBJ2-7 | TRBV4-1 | ASSPRWVSSYEQY
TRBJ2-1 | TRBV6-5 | ASRPPAGSYNEQF
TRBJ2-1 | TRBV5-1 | ASSLAWRGALYNEQF
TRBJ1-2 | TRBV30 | AWSRDRGGGYT
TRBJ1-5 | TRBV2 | ASSELAGGNQPQH
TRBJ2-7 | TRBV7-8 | ASSLAYASGYEQY
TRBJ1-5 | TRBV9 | ASSAGSGYQPQH
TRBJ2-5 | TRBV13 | ASSRLAGSGQETQY
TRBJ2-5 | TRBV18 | ASSPGRAQY
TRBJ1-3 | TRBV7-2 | ASSPGPPNTIY
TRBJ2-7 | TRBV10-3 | AIGTSHSYEQY
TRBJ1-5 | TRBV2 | ASSVTWVLTGSDQPQH
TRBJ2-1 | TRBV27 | ASSSPTRTYSYNEQF
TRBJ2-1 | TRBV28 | ASRLGDRSNEQF
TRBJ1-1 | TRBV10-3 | AISDRAVEAF
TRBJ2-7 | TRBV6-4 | ASSEESGSYEQY
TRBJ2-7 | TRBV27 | ASSLRLADSYEQY
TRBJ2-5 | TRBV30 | AWRSGRQETQY
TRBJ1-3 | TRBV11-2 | ASSLIQESSGNTIY
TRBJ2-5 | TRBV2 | ASSDRGPETQY
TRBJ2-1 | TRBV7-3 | ASSLGPLLAGGYNEQF
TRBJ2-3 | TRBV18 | ASSPDQTDTQY
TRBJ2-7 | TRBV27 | ASSFEPGLSGEQY
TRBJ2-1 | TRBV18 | ASSPRTGGNEQF
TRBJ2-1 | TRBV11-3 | ASSLEGEQF
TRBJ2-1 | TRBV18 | ASSPRQGKNEQF
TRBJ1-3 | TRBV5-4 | ASSLAGTNTIY
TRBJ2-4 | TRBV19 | ASREGMVKNIQY